These T cell receptor beta chains were read from a single sample in a study of memory CD4+ T cells and cytomegalovirus serostatus. Profiling relied on immunoSEQ multiplex PCR, and the TCRdb table lists in-frame clones only, not all of them. The sample records 56,000 or so clones, about four fifths being singletons. Material for sequencing was memory CD4+ T cells from blood. These receptors were collected from an adult in good health and CMV-seronegative. The CDR3 runs from the conserved cysteine through the conserved F or W. D genes are given only for firm matches. Rows may omit the clone size; those that give it use once, few, many or a size class.

abundance	v_gene	d_gene	j_gene	CDR3aa	CDR3nt
-	TRBV11-2	-	TRBJ1-4	CASSSGGVLAASF	TGTGCCAGCAGCTCGGGCGGCGTATTGGCCGCCTCTTTT
-	TRBV28	TRBD2	TRBJ2-6	CASGPGGLAGANVLTF	TGTGCCAGTGGGCCGGGGGGGTTAGCTGGGGCCAACGTCCTGACTTTC
-	TRBV19	-	TRBJ1-3	CASSRPRELTGNTIYF	TGTGCCAGTAGTCGCCCGCGGGAACTAACTGGAAACACCATATATTTT
-	TRBV19	-	TRBJ1-3	CASSIDRRIGASSGNTIYF	TGTGCCAGTAGTATAGATCGTCGTATTGGGGCGAGCTCTGGAAACACCATATATTTT
-	TRBV5-5	TRBD2	TRBJ2-3	CASRWLAGTDTQYF	TGTGCCAGCAGATGGCTAGCGGGCACAGATACGCAGTATTTT
few	TRBV5-6	TRBD1	TRBJ1-1	CASSYRGFVAEAFF	TGTGCCAGCAGCTACAGGGGTTTTGTGGCTGAAGCTTTCTTT
once	TRBV7-9	-	TRBJ1-4	CASSLGDEKLFF	TGTGCCAGCAGCTTAGGCGACGAAAAACTGTTTTTT
-	TRBV21-1	-	TRBJ2-5	CASWTGRQETQYF	TGTGCCAGTTGGACAGGGCGGCAAGAGACCCAGTACTTC
-	TRBV6-1	-	TRBJ1-2	CASSLQSNYGYTF	TGTGCCAGCAGCCTGCAGAGTAACTATGGCTACACCTTC
-	TRBV6-6	-	TRBJ1-6	CASSYRESPLHF	TGTGCCAGCAGTTACCGGGAGTCACCCCTCCACTTT
-	TRBV7-2	-	TRBJ1-6	CASSSRRGVDNSPLHF	TGTGCCAGCAGCTCCCGCCGGGGGGTGGATAATTCACCCCTCCACTTT
few	TRBV10-3	-	TRBJ1-1	CAISEHRGAEAFF	TGTGCCATCAGTGAGCACCGGGGCGCTGAAGCTTTCTTT
-	TRBV18	TRBD1	TRBJ2-7	CASSPSGTGGNEQYF	TGTGCCAGCTCACCTTCCGGGACAGGGGGAAACGAGCAGTACTTC
-	TRBV10-3	TRBD1	TRBJ1-5	CAISRGQGGNQPQHF	TGTGCCATCAGCCGGGGACAGGGCGGCAATCAGCCCCAGCATTTT
-	TRBV5-6	-	TRBJ2-5	CASSFYGRDSQQQYF	TGTGCCAGCAGCTTCTACGGGCGAGACAGCCAGCAGCAGTACTTC
-	TRBV13	-	TRBJ1-4	CASSLGQGGEKLFF	TGTGCCAGCAGCTTAGGACAGGGAGGGGAAAAACTGTTTTTT
-	TRBV30	-	TRBJ1-5	CAWSLGREEPQHF	TGTGCCTGGAGTTTGGGGCGCGAGGAGCCCCAGCATTTT
-	TRBV10-3	TRBD1	TRBJ2-3	CAISESPGGADTQYF	TGTGCCATCAGTGAGTCCCCAGGGGGCGCGGATACGCAGTATTTT
medium-sized	TRBV6-5	-	TRBJ1-4	CASSSQGTNEKLFF	TGTGCCAGCAGTTCCCAGGGGACTAATGAAAAACTGTTTTTT
-	TRBV5-1	TRBD1	TRBJ1-2	CASSLAATGGEGYTF	TGCGCCAGCAGCTTGGCTGCTACAGGGGGAGAAGGCTACACCTTC
-	TRBV2	-	TRBJ2-2	CASGLENTGELFF	TGTGCCAGCGGCCTAGAAAACACCGGGGAGCTGTTTTTT
-	TRBV4-3	-	TRBJ1-5	CASSQEVTNQPQHF	TGCGCCAGCAGCCAAGAGGTTACTAATCAGCCCCAGCATTTT
-	TRBV5-1	-	TRBJ1-4	CASSFQGSATNEKLFF	TGCGCCAGCAGCTTTCAGGGTTCTGCAACTAATGAAAAACTGTTTTTT
few	TRBV7-6	-	TRBJ1-6	CASSLASGQTLHF	TGTGCCAGCAGCTTAGCATCGGGTCAAACCCTCCACTTT
-	TRBV9	-	TRBJ1-6	CASSVGQINSPLHF	TGTGCCAGCAGCGTTGGACAGATCAATTCACCCCTCCACTTT
-	TRBV7-2	-	TRBJ1-5	CASSSRRGDQPQHF	TGTGCCAGCAGCTCAAGAAGGGGGGATCAGCCCCAGCATTTT
-	TRBV10-3	-	TRBJ2-4	CAISESGGGLVNIQYF	TGTGCCATCAGTGAGTCGGGAGGGGGCCTCGTTAACATTCAGTACTTC
-	TRBV5-4	-	TRBJ2-7	CASSLGRAYEQYF	TGTGCCAGCAGCTTAGGCCGAGCCTACGAGCAGTACTTC
-	TRBV5-8	-	TRBJ2-1	CASSFEGSSYNEQFF	TGTGCCAGCAGCTTTGAGGGTAGCTCCTACAATGAGCAGTTCTTC
-	TRBV28	-	TRBJ2-3	CASISRVTDTQYF	TGTGCCAGCATCAGCAGGGTGACAGATACGCAGTATTTT
-	TRBV28	TRBD1	TRBJ1-3	CASSRGRTGPGNTIYF	TGTGCCAGCAGTCGGGGTAGGACAGGTCCTGGAAACACCATATATTTT
-	TRBV7-2	-	TRBJ2-3	CASSLGSAFDTQYF	TGTGCCAGCAGCTTAGGTAGCGCGTTTGATACGCAGTATTTT
-	TRBV4-3	-	TRBJ1-4	CASSQEISRWGEKLFF	TGCGCCAGCAGCCAAGAGATTTCCAGGTGGGGTGAAAAACTGTTTTTT
-	TRBV2	-	TRBJ2-5	CASKDVRGQETQYF	TGTGCCAGCAAGGACGTAAGGGGGCAAGAGACCCAGTACTTC
-	TRBV28	TRBD1	TRBJ1-1	CASTLTGKTEAFF	TGTGCCAGCACCTTGACAGGGAAGACTGAAGCTTTCTTT
-	TRBV7-2	-	TRBJ1-3	CASSLRGPGTIYF	TGTGCCAGCAGCTTAAGAGGGCCCGGCACCATATATTTT
-	TRBV15	TRBD2	TRBJ2-5	CATSRPRGTSGQETQYF	TGTGCCACCAGCAGACCTAGGGGCACTAGCGGGCAAGAGACCCAGTACTTC
-	TRBV7-2	-	TRBJ2-5	CASSPAMETQYF	TGTGCCAGCAGCCCAGCAATGGAGACCCAGTACTTC
-	TRBV5-6	TRBD1	TRBJ1-6	CASSGTGRGSSPLHF	TGTGCCAGCAGCGGGACAGGGAGGGGTAGCTCACCCCTCCACTTT
-	TRBV6-6	TRBD2	TRBJ2-1	CASSYKAGGSYEQFF	TGTGCCAGCAGTTACAAAGCGGGGGGATCATATGAGCAGTTCTTC
-	TRBV11-1	-	TRBJ2-1	CASSLAGSNEQFF	TGTGCCAGCAGCTTAGCGGGTAGTAATGAGCAGTTCTTC
-	TRBV5-1	TRBD1	TRBJ2-7	CASSLQGAAGEQYF	TGCGCCAGCAGCTTACAGGGGGCTGCGGGAGAGCAGTACTTC
-	TRBV30	TRBD2	TRBJ2-3	CAWSLAGASTDTQYF	TGTGCCTGGAGTTTAGCGGGGGCTAGCACAGATACGCAGTATTTT
-	TRBV6-6	TRBD1	TRBJ1-2	CASRSGQHYGYTF	TGTGCCAGCCGCTCGGGACAGCACTATGGCTACACCTTC
-	TRBV2	TRBD1	TRBJ2-5	CASSRTGTEQETQYF	TGTGCCAGCAGTAGGACCGGGACAGAGCAAGAGACCCAGTACTTC
-	TRBV4-2	-	TRBJ1-4	CASSLGGANEKLFF	TGTGCCAGCAGCCTAGGGGGTGCTAATGAAAAACTGTTTTTT
once	TRBV18	-	TRBJ2-5	CASSPYQTQQETQYF	TGTGCCAGCTCACCGTACCAGACACAACAAGAGACCCAGTACTTC
-	TRBV7-9	-	TRBJ2-1	CASSLEHWGEQFF	TGTGCCAGCAGCTTAGAGCACTGGGGTGAGCAGTTCTTC
-	TRBV19	-	TRBJ2-6	CASSREGSGANVLTF	TGTGCCAGTAGCCGTGAGGGATCTGGGGCCAACGTCCTGACTTTC
-	TRBV20-1	-	TRBJ2-2	CSVGGTGELFF	TGCAGTGTCGGGGGAACCGGGGAGCTGTTTTTT
-	TRBV4-3	TRBD1	TRBJ1-6	CASSQSGQGNNSPLHF	TGCGCCAGCAGCCAATCCGGACAGGGGAACAATTCACCCCTCCACTTT
-	TRBV4-1	TRBD2	TRBJ2-1	CASSPRTSGGTSSYNEQFF	TGCGCCAGCAGCCCCCGGACTAGCGGGGGGACGAGCTCCTACAATGAGCAGTTCTTC
-	TRBV29-1	-	TRBJ2-1	CSVEDRGGKGEQFF	TGCAGCGTTGAAGACAGGGGGGGTAAGGGGGAGCAGTTCTTC
-	TRBV7-2	TRBD1	TRBJ1-3	CASSFKQGAGNTIYF	TGTGCCAGCAGCTTTAAACAGGGGGCTGGAAACACCATATATTTT
-	TRBV5-1	-	TRBJ2-7	CASSFRDTLYEQYF	TGCGCCAGCAGCTTCCGGGACACACTATACGAGCAGTACTTC
-	TRBV7-9	-	TRBJ2-1	CASSLSFYTDEQFF	TGTGCCAGCAGCTTATCCTTCTACACCGATGAGCAGTTCTTC
-	TRBV2	-	TRBJ2-1	CASSEIDNEQFF	TGTGCCAGCAGCGAAATAGACAATGAGCAGTTCTTC
few	TRBV11-2	TRBD2	TRBJ2-1	CASSLIAGGPFNEQFF	TGTGCCAGCAGCTTAATAGCGGGGGGGCCGTTCAATGAGCAGTTCTTC
-	TRBV7-2	-	TRBJ1-2	CASSYTEVYGYTF	TGTGCCAGCAGCTATACAGAGGTCTATGGCTACACCTTC
-	TRBV7-2	TRBD1	TRBJ2-6	CASSSGTGAGSGANVLTF	TGTGCCAGCAGCTCGGGGACAGGGGCAGGATCTGGGGCCAACGTCCTGACTTTC